The 32 T cell receptor beta chains below all came from one sample that was sequenced in a study of blood T cells in healthy people across ages. Alongside a J-beta primer mix, a sample-barcoded 5' primer served in a second PCR lasting about 6 to 12 cycles. TCRdb used MiXCR to reprocess the 5' RACE reads, holding one entry per CDR3 protein. The sample gives about 1.4 million distinct CDR3 sequences, around 59% of which show up once; 5.5% to 8% is in the top ten. The specimen was blood. These receptor sequences come from a man aged 18 to 29 in good health.

This clonotype was seen a few times. In DNA, the CDR3 is TGTGCCACCTTTGGGCCGGACACTGAAGCTTTCTTT. Its protein product is CATFGPDTEAFF. The chain carries TRBV15 and TRBJ1-1; D is unclear. Germline-derived CDR1 and CDR2 are LNHNV and YYDKDF (reference sequence). The CDR3 runs to 12 residues. The germline V and J ends were trimmed by 8 bases and 3 bases, with 10 bases remaining between them.

A few counts support this clonotype. This chain joins TRBV29-1 and TRBJ1-2, with D perhaps matching TRBD1 (5 bases). The CDR3 runs 13 residues. The V end lost 7 bases, the J end lost 5 bases, and 17 bases lay between the germline ends. Germline assignment: CDR1 SQVTM and CDR2 ANQGSEA. CDR3 residues: CSATGALNYGYTF. Written as DNA, the CDR3 is TGCAGCGCCACTGGGGCCTTAAATTATGGCTACACCTTC.

This clonotype was detected only once. V gene TRBV7-8 combines with J gene TRBJ1-5, with no clear D. CDR3 length equals 16 residues. V was cut by 5 bases and J by 1 base, with 15 bases left in between. The germline gives CDR1 SGHVS, CDR2 FQNEAQ. DNA for the CDR3: TGTGCCAGCAGCCTCCGACGGAAATGGAGCAATCAGCCCCAGCATTTT. Residues: CASSLRRKWSNQPQHF.

V is TRBV3-1 and J is TRBJ2-2, with D perhaps TRBD2 (7 bases). The length of the CDR3 is 17 residues. Trimming pared 0 bases from V and 6 bases from J, leaving 17 bases between. CDR1 and CDR2 (germline): LGHDT, YNNKEL (reference sequence). CDR3 loop: CASSQDRRRGGSGELFF. The CDR3 DNA reads TGTGCCAGCAGCCAAGATCGCCGCAGGGGAGGGTCCGGGGAGCTGTTTTTT.

The J gene is TRBJ1-2, the V gene TRBV3-1, with 9 positions matching TRBD1. Germline assignment: CDR1 LGHDT and CDR2 YNNKEL (reference sequence). Trimming took 4 bases from V and 7 from J; bases not matched to a gene: 7. The CDR3 runs to 14 residues. CDR3 nucleotides: TGTGCCAGCAGCCCCCGGGGACAGGGTCTTGGCTACACCTTC. Its translation: CASSPRGQGLGYTF.

This clonotype was seen once. The J gene is TRBJ1-1, the V gene TRBV12-3 or TRBV12-4, with 10 nucleotides matching TRBD1. The length of the CDR3 is 15 residues. V lost 3 bases and J lost 3; bases outside the gene matches: 4. CDR3 residues: CASSFDRGRDTEAFF. The DNA of the CDR3 is TGTGCCAGCAGTTTTGACAGGGGGCGAGACACTGAAGCTTTCTTT.

The CDR3 DNA follows: TGTGCCAGCAGCTTAGATTCGGAATACACTGAAGCTTTCTTT. Translation: CASSLDSEYTEAFF. The chain is built from TRBV11-2 and TRBJ1-1; D unclear. The CDR3 has 14 residues. Germline CDR1 reads SGHAT; CDR2 reads FQNNGV. V lost 0 bases and J lost 3, with 8 bases in between.

The V gene is TRBV4-2, the J gene TRBJ2-3; 8 nucleotides line up with TRBD2. The CDR3 is 18 residues long. Germline V gives CDR1 LGHNA, CDR2 YNFKEQ. Trimming removed 2 bases from V and 1 base from J; junction bases left unmatched: 11. In DNA form, the CDR3 reads TGTGCCAGCAGCCAATTAGTACTTGAGCGGGGGCGCACAGATACGCAGTATTTT. Protein product: CASSQLVLERGRTDTQYF.

The chain has TRBV9 and TRBJ1-5; D might be TRBD1 (6 bases). The germline V and J ends were trimmed by 1 base and 4 bases, with 12 bases remaining between them. The CDR3 runs to 15 residues. CDR1 and CDR2 from the germline V gene are SGDLS and YYNGEE. CDR3 amino acids: CASSVRTEFNQPQHF. The DNA for the CDR3 is TGTGCCAGCAGCGTAAGGACAGAATTTAATCAGCCCCAGCATTTT.

This chain uses TRBV7-9 with TRBJ2-3, with D possibly being TRBD1 (6 bases). The CDR3 consists of 14 residues. V lost 5 bases to trimming and J lost 1 base, with 10 bases between them. Germline CDR1 is SEHNR and CDR2 is FQNEAQ (reference sequence). This CDR3 reads CASSIRQGTDTQYF. In nucleotides, the CDR3 is TGTGCCAGCAGCATAAGACAGGGCACAGATACGCAGTATTTT. Together with reference TRBV7-9 and TRBJ2-3, the CDR3 gives the full variable domain: DTGVSQNPRHKITKRGQNVTFRCDPISEHNRLYWYRQTLGQGPEFLTYFQNEAQLEKSRLLSDRFSAERPKGSFSTLEIQRTEQGDSAMYLCASSIRQGTDTQYFGPGTRLTVL.

The chain has TRBV18 and TRBJ1-2, with D unclear. The CDR3 sequence is 15 residues long. V dropped 5 bases and J dropped 3 bases, with 16 bases sitting between them. Germline CDR1 KGHSH, CDR2 LQKENI. This CDR3 is CASSSSLNSYYGYTF. The CDR3 region has the DNA TGTGCCAGCTCATCAAGCCTCAACAGTTACTATGGCTACACCTTC.

This clonotype was detected only a few times. This chain uses TRBV7-2 with TRBJ2-7; a possible D gene is TRBD1 (6 bases). CDR1 is SGHTA and CDR2 is FQGNSA in the germline V gene. Trimming took 4 bases from V and 1 from J, leaving 11 bases between them. The CDR3 has 14 residues. DNA for the CDR3: TGTGCCAGCAGCTCCACAGGGCCGTCCTACGAGCAGTACTTC. Its translation: CASSSTGPSYEQYF.

The table lists this clonotype with a few counts. V gene TRBV12-3 or TRBV12-4 combines with J gene TRBJ1-1; possible D gene TRBD1, 6 bases. The CDR3 sequence is 14 residues long. V was cut by 7 bases and J by 5 bases, with 17 bases left in between. The CDR3 bases are TGTGCCAGCACCCTAGGGGGGATGGGGACTGAAGCTTTCTTT. Translated, it gives CASTLGGMGTEAFF.

V gene TRBV7-2 combines with J gene TRBJ2-5; D is uncertain. This CDR3 has 17 amino acids. Germline V gene lookup returns CDR1 SGHTA and CDR2 FQGNSA. V shed 4 bases and J shed 3 bases, with 21 bases lying between them. CDR3 coding DNA: TGTGCCAGCAGCTCCTTTCACGCGAGTACAAGCGAAGAGACCCAGTACTTC. As protein: CASSSFHASTSEETQYF.

This clonotype was counted only a few times. The chain joins TRBV7-9 to TRBJ2-1; 9 nucleotides match TRBD1. The length of the CDR3 is 16 residues. Germline CDR1 reads SEHNR; CDR2 reads FQNEAQ (reference sequence). J was trimmed by 4 bases and V by 8 bases; bases with no gene match: 12. The CDR3 is CASPPGTGTTYNEQFF. As DNA, the CDR3 is TGTGCCAGCCCACCCGGGACAGGGACAACGTACAATGAGCAGTTCTTC.

This clonotype has only one observation. V and J are TRBV27 and TRBJ1-4, with 7 bases that match TRBD1. The CDR3 loop spans 16 amino acids. The ends lost 1 base at V and 5 bases at J; junction bases unmatched: 7. Germline V gives CDR1 MNHEY, CDR2 SMNVEV (reference sequence). In DNA form, the CDR3 reads TGTGCCAGCAGTTTATTTCTGGCAGGGGGAAATGAAAAACTGTTTTTT. Translation gives CASSLFLAGGNEKLFF.

Regarding this clonotype: The junction and the germline gene differ at one end; a read error may be behind it. The rearrangement joins TRBV7-2 to TRBJ2-4; 10 bases align to TRBD1. Gene TRBJ2-7 matches the end of the DNA better, so the J call may be wrong. The CDR3 covers 14 residues. Germline CDR1 reads SGHTA; CDR2 reads FQGNSA. The chain's CDR3 is CASSLGTGVVEQYF. In DNA, the CDR3 is TGTGCCAGCAGTTTAGGGACAGGGGTAGTCGAGCAGTACTTC.

V and J are TRBV3-1 and TRBJ2-2; 7 positions agree with TRBD1. Germline CDR1 reads LGHDT; CDR2 reads YNNKEL (reference sequence). V lost 4 bases and J lost 3; bases outside the gene matches: 5. The CDR3 runs 15 residues. In nucleotides, the CDR3 is TGTGCCAGCAGCCGAGACAGGGAACACACCGGGGAGCTGTTTTTT. This encodes CASSRDREHTGELFF. The full variable domain, rest sourced from reference TRBV3-1 and TRBJ2-2, is DTAVSQTPKYLVTQMGNDKSIKCEQNLGHDTMYWYKQDSKKFLKIMFSYNNKELIINETVPNRFSPKSPDKAHLNLHINSLELGDSAVYFCASSRDREHTGELFFGEGSRLTVL.

The chain combines TRBV3-1 with TRBJ2-3; D may be TRBD2 (5 bases). CDR3 length equals 17 residues. Germline CDR1 LGHDT, CDR2 YNNKEL (reference sequence). The V end was cut by 0 bases, the J end by 5 bases, with 18 bases between. CDR3 sequence: CASSQEGGLAGLDTQYF. CDR3 DNA: TGTGCCAGCAGCCAAGAAGGTGGTCTAGCCGGGTTAGATACGCAGTATTTT.

This clonotype was counted between two and nine times. The chain couples TRBV4-1 to TRBJ2-1; 7 bases are a match to TRBD2. With V trimmed by 1 base and J by 6 bases, 3 bases remained unmatched. Germline V gene data show CDR1 as MGHRA and CDR2 as YSYEKL. There are 14 residues in the CDR3. The chain's CDR3 is CASSQVSGGNEQFF. The CDR3 coding sequence is TGCGCCAGCAGCCAAGTATCGGGGGGCAATGAGCAGTTCTTC.

The DNA for the CDR3 is TGTGCCAGCAGCTTAGGGGCCACCTCAGGGGACACTGAAGCTTTCTTT. As protein: CASSLGATSGDTEAFF. The chain combines TRBV7-9 with TRBJ1-1; tentatively, D is TRBD1 (6 bases). Germline V gene lookup returns CDR1 SEHNR and CDR2 FQNEAQ (reference sequence). The V end was cut by 1 base, the J end by 3 bases, with 15 bases between. The CDR3 totals 16 residues.

V and J are TRBV10-3 and TRBJ2-7, with D tentatively TRBD1 (6 bases). From germline, CDR1 is ENHRY and CDR2 SYGVKD. V was pared by 5 bases and J by 5 bases, with 13 bases between. The CDR3 has 13 amino acids. The CDR3 loop is CAISTRQDHEQYF. Here the CDR3 DNA reads TGTGCCATCAGTACCCGACAGGACCACGAGCAGTACTTC.

The rearrangement uses TRBV5-1 and TRBJ1-2, with D maybe TRBD1 (6 bases). V shed 4 bases and J shed 3 bases, with 13 bases lying between them. CDR1 and CDR2 (germline): SGHRS, YFSETQ. The CDR3 has 14 amino acids. The DNA of the CDR3 is TGCGCCAGCAGCGGGGGCCTCGTCGACTATGGCTACACCTTC. It codes for CASSGGLVDYGYTF.

The rearrangement joins TRBV29-1 to TRBJ2-7, with TRBD1 identical over 7 bases. The DNA end is more similar to TRBJ2-5, so the J call may be wrong. Germline CDR1 reads SQVTM; CDR2 reads ANQGSEA. This CDR3 comprises 12 residues. The CDR3 is CSVRTGRETQYF. The CDR3 bases are TGCAGCGTCAGGACAGGCCGAGAGACCCAGTACTTC.

The chain links TRBV6-5 to TRBJ1-2; D gene uncertain. CDR3 length: 15 amino acids. Germline CDR1 is MNHEY and CDR2 is SVGAGI. Trimming took 5 bases from V and 8 from J, leaving 21 bases between them. The CDR3 sequence: CASSRTAQFSYGYTF. CDR3 nucleotides: TGTGCCAGCAGTCGGACCGCCCAGTTTTCGTACGGCTACACCTTC.

The chain combines TRBV7-6 with TRBJ2-6, with TRBD1 matching over 8 bases. Trimming at V came to 5 bases and at J to 0 bases, leaving 9 bases not matched to a gene. The CDR3 covers 18 residues. CDR1 and CDR2 from the germline V gene are SGHVS and FNYEAQ. CDR3 protein: CASSPGTGLFSGANVLTF. The CDR3 nucleotides are TGTGCCAGCAGCCCCGGGACAGGACTGTTCTCTGGGGCCAACGTCCTGACTTTC.

The chain uses TRBV27 and TRBJ2-2; TRBD2 matches at 11 bases. Trimming took 5 bases from V and 7 from J; bases not matched to a gene: 9. This CDR3 has 16 residues. Per the germline V gene, CDR1 is MNHEY and CDR2 is SMNVEV (reference sequence). In DNA form, the CDR3 reads TGTGCCAGCAGTCCGATAGCGGGAGGGTTATACGGGGAGCTGTTTTTT. Amino acids: CASSPIAGGLYGELFF.

The chain couples TRBV12-3 or TRBV12-4 to TRBJ2-1, with 8 bases identical to TRBD2. The assigned J gene may be wrong: the sequence end matches TRBJ2-7 better. CDR3 size: 15 residues. CDR3 residues: CASSVSGSSYNEQYF. Written as DNA, the CDR3 is TGTGCCAGCAGTGTAAGCGGGAGCTCCTACAATGAGCAGTACTTC.

J is TRBJ1-2 and V is TRBV9; maybe TRBD1 (5 bases). V gave up 4 bases and J gave up 4 bases, with 14 bases separating them. The CDR3 is made up of 14 amino acids. Germline assignment: CDR1 SGDLS and CDR2 YYNGEE. The CDR3, as DNA: TGTGCCAGCAGCCCAGGGCCTGATACCTATGGCTACACCTTC. Amino acid sequence: CASSPGPDTYGYTF.

Notes on this clonotype: Its ends do not fully match the called genes, so a read error is possible. This chain links TRBV29-1 with TRBJ2-7; no clear D. The germline CDR1 and CDR2 sequences are SQVTM and ANQGSEA. This CDR3 has 11 amino acids. In nucleotides, the CDR3 is TGCAGCGGTGAAGGACCCTACGAGCAGTACTTC. Translating it yields CSGEGPYEQYF.

This clonotype was seen only a few times. The chain joins TRBV7-8 to TRBJ2-3; 8 bases are shared with TRBD2. Trimming took 5 bases from V and 4 from J; bases not matched to a gene: 8. Germline loops: CDR1 SGHVS, CDR2 FQNEAQ. The CDR3 extends over 15 amino acids. CDR3 nucleotides: TGTGCCAGCAGCCAAACGACCGGGGGGGCAGATACGCAGTATTTT. The encoded protein is CASSQTTGGADTQYF.

This clonotype was seen more than once but under ten times. This chain links TRBV12-3 or TRBV12-4 with TRBJ2-4, with D possibly called TRBD1 or TRBD2 (5 bases each). The CDR3 spans 17 residues. V was cut by 2 bases and J by 6 bases, with 20 bases left in between. CDR3 region: CASSLSGPRLGRNIQYF. The CDR3 DNA reads as TGTGCCAGCAGTTTATCGGGGCCACGGCTAGGTCGAAACATTCAGTACTTC.